The rows below give T cell receptor beta chains drawn from one sample of a study of blood T cells in healthy people across ages. TCRdb fed the 5' RACE reads into MiXCR, producing one record per CDR3 protein. The sample records about 1.8 million distinct CDR3 sequences, less than 50% being singletons. The sequenced material came from blood. All receptors derive from a woman aged 40 to 50 in good health. Both conserved end residues are part of each CDR3. A D gene is named only where the DNA matches it firmly. Not every row has a clone size; where given, it reads once, few, many or a size class.

size,D,V,J,CDR3,DNA
few,TRBD1,TRBV6-6,TRBJ2-5,CASSGPPGGWETQYF,TGTGCCAGCAGTGGACCTCCAGGGGGTTGGGAGACCCAGTACTTC
NA,TRBD2,TRBV12-3/TRBV12-4,TRBJ2-7,CASSARAGGYEQYF,TGTGCCAGCAGTGCCCGAGCGGGGGGCTACGAGCAGTACTTC
few,NA,TRBV5-5,TRBJ2-5,CASTLGTQETQYF,TGTGCCAGCACCCTGGGGACCCAAGAGACCCAGTACTTC
many,NA,TRBV25-1,TRBJ2-5,CASSVGLPGQREETQYF,TGTGCCAGCAGTGTGGGACTACCGGGACAGCGAGAAGAGACCCAGTACTTC
NA,NA,TRBV28,TRBJ2-5,CASSSTTGLQETQYF,TGTGCCAGCAGTTCAACTACAGGGCTTCAAGAGACCCAGTACTTC
NA,TRBD2,TRBV2,TRBJ2-1,CASSDASGGGNEQFF,TGTGCCAGCAGTGATGCTAGCGGGGGGGGCAATGAGCAGTTCTTC
NA,TRBD1,TRBV5-1,TRBJ2-1,CASSGGQGTYNEQFF,TGCGCCAGCAGCGGGGGACAGGGAACCTACAATGAGCAGTTCTTC
NA,TRBD2,TRBV2,TRBJ2-7,CASSARTSGTAYEQYF,TGTGCCAGCAGTGCCCGGACTAGCGGAACAGCCTACGAGCAGTACTTC
NA,TRBD1,TRBV13,TRBJ2-3,CASSAQGAEDTQYF,TGTGCCAGCAGCGCGCAGGGGGCTGAAGATACGCAGTATTTT
once,TRBD1,TRBV7-2,TRBJ2-1,CASSLVRGTGAAGEQFF,TGTGCCAGCAGCTTAGTTCGTGGGACAGGGGCCGCCGGGGAGCAGTTCTTC
NA,TRBD1,TRBV20-1,TRBJ2-5,CSARVPGQAKTQYF,TGCAGTGCTAGAGTGCCGGGACAGGCGAAGACCCAGTACTTC
NA,NA,TRBV9,TRBJ2-5,CASSVGIRDQETQYF,TGTGCCAGCAGCGTAGGGATCAGGGACCAAGAGACCCAGTACTTC
NA,TRBD2,TRBV5-1,TRBJ2-1,CASSKTSGVDNEQFF,TGCGCCAGCAGCAAGACTAGCGGGGTTGACAATGAGCAGTTCTTC
NA,NA,TRBV7-7,TRBJ2-1,CASRFARGLEFF,TGTGCTAGCAGGTTCGCCAGGGGTTTGGAGTTCTTC
few,TRBD1,TRBV5-1,TRBJ1-1,CASGSSGGGEAFF,TGCGCCAGCGGGTCTTCAGGGGGAGGTGAAGCTTTCTTT
NA,TRBD1,TRBV4-2,TRBJ2-1,CASSQEWTGTYNEQFF,TGTGCCAGCAGCCAAGAGTGGACAGGCACCTACAATGAGCAGTTCTTC
NA,TRBD1,TRBV28,TRBJ2-1,CASSLGRDRGYNEQFF,TGTGCCAGCAGTTTAGGTCGGGACAGGGGGTACAATGAGCAGTTCTTC
few,NA,TRBV29-1,TRBJ2-1,CSTSSYNEQFF,TGCAGCACTAGCTCCTACAATGAGCAGTTCTTC
NA,NA,TRBV12-3/TRBV12-4,TRBJ2-5,CAGSFILNEQYF,TGTGCCGGCAGTTTCATTCTAAATGAGCAGTACTTC
NA,NA,TRBV28,TRBJ2-5,CASSLGPNKETQYF,TGTGCCAGCAGTTTAGGTCCGAATAAAGAGACCCAGTACTTC
NA,NA,TRBV5-6,TRBJ1-2,CASSPLGGEYGYTF,TGTGCCAGCAGCCCCCTTGGGGGGGAGTATGGCTACACCTTC